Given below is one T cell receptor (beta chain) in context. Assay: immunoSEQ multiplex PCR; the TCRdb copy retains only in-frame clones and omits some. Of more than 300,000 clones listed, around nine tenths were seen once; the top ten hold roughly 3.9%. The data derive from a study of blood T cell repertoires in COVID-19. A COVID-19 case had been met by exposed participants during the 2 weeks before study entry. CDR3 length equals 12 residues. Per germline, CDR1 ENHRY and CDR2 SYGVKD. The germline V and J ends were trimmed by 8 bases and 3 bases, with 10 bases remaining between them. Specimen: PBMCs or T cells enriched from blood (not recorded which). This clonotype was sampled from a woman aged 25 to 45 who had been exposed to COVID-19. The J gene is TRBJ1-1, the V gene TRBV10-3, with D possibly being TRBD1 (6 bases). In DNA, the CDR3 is TGTGCCATCCAGGGGAGGGACACTGAAGCTTTCTTT. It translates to CAIQGRDTEAFF.